This T cell receptor (beta chain) stems from a study of blood T cells in healthy people across ages. For the study at large: Template switching captured about one barcoded beta molecule per two T cells.

Sample-barcoded 5' priming and a J-beta primer mix drove a second PCR of about 6 to 12 cycles. TCRdb itself ran the 5' RACE reads through MiXCR, one entry per CDR3 protein. The table lists roughly 1 million distinct CDR3 sequences, 20% to 25% of them singletons. This CDR3 has 14 residues. CDR1 and CDR2 (germline): WSHSY, SAAADI. The same sample was also studied in work on T cells of mothers and their children. From that study: For cDNA synthesis, the complete extracted RNA was used (roughly 1.4 ug per 15 ul). In related and unrelated pairs alike, thymic selection shapes TCR recombination output, with inherited differences minor.

Sample: blood. The chain joins TRBV10-2 to TRBJ2-5; the match to TRBD2 covers 9 bases. The J call may be mistaken, given a closer DNA end match to TRBJ2-7. The clonotype originates from a girl aged 2 to 10 in good health. CDR3 protein: CASNPGLAVHEQYF. CDR3 DNA: TGCGCCAGCAATCCGGGACTAGCTGTCCACGAGCAGTACTTC.